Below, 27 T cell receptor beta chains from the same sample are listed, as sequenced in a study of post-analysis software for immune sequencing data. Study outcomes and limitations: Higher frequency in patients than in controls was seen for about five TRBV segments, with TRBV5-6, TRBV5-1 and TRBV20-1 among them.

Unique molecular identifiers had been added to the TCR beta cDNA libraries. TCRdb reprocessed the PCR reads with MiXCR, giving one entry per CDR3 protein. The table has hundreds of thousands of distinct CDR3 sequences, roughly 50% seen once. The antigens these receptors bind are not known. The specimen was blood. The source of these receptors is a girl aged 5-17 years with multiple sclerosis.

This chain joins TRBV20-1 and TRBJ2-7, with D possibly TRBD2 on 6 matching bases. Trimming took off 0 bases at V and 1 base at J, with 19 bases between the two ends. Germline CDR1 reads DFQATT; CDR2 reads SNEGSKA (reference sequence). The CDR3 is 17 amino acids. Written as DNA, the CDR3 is TGCAGTGCTAGAGATCTAACGAGGAGGGCCGGTTCCTACGAGCAGTACTTC. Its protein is CSARDLTRRAGSYEQYF.

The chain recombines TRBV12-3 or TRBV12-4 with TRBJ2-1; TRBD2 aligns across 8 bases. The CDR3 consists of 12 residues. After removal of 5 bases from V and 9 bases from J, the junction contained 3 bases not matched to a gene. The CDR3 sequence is CASSITSGEQFF. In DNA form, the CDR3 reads TGTGCCAGCAGTATAACTAGCGGTGAGCAGTTCTTC.

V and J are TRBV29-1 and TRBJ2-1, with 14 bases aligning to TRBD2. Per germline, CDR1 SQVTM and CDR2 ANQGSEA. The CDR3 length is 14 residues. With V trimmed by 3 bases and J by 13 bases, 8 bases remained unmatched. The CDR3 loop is CSVDSGLAGVGQFF. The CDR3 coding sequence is TGCAGCGTTGATTCGGGACTAGCGGGAGTCGGTCAGTTCTTC.

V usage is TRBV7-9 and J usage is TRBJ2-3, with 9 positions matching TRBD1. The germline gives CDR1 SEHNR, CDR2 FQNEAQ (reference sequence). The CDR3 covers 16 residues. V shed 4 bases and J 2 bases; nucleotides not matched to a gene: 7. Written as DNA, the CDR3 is TGTGCCAGCAGCTCCGGGACAGGGAGGTCCACAGATACGCAGTATTTT. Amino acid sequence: CASSSGTGRSTDTQYF.

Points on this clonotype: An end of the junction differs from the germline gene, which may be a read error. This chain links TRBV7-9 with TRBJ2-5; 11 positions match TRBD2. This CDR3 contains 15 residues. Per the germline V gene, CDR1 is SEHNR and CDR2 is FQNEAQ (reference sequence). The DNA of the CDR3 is TGTGCCGGCAGCCTGGGACTAGCGGACGAAGAGACCCAGTACTTC. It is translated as CAGSLGLADEETQYF. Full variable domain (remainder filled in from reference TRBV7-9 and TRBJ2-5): DTGVSQNPRHKITKRGQNVTFRCDPISEHNRLYWYRQTLGQGPEFLTYFQNEAQLEKSRLLSDRFSAERPKGSFSTLEIQRTEQGDSAMYLCAGSLGLADEETQYFGPGTRLLVL.

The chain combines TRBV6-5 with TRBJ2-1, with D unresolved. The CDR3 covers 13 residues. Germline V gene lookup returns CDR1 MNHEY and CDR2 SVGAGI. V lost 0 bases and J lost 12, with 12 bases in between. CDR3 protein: CASSYSVPGRQFF. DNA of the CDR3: TGTGCCAGCAGTTACTCGGTTCCTGGGCGGCAGTTCTTC.

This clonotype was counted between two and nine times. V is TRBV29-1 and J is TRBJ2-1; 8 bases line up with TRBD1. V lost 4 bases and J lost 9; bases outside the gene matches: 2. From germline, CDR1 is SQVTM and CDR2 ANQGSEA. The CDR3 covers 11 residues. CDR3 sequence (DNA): TGCAGCGTTGCAGGGGGCAGTGAGCAGTTCTTC. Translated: CSVAGGSEQFF.

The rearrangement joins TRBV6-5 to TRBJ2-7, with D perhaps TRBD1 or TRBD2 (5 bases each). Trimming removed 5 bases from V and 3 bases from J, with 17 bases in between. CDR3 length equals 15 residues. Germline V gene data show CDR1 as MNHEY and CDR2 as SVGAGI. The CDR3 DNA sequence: TGTGCCAGCAGTCCCCTTGAATGGGGGAGCTACGAGCAGTACTTC. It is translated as CASSPLEWGSYEQYF.

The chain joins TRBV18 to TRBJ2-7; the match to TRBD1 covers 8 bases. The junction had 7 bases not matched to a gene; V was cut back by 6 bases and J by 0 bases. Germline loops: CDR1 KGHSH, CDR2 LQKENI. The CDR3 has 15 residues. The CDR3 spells CASSRDRRSSYEQYF. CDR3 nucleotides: TGTGCCAGCTCGAGGGACAGGCGTAGCTCCTACGAGCAGTACTTC.

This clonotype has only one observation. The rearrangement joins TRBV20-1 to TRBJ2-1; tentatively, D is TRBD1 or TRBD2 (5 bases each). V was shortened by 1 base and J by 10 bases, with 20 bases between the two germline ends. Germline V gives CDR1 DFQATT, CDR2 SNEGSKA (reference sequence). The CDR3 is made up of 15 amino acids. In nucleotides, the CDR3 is TGCAGTGCTAGAGTAGGGACCACCCGAGGCCGGGAGCAGTTCTTC. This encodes CSARVGTTRGREQFF.

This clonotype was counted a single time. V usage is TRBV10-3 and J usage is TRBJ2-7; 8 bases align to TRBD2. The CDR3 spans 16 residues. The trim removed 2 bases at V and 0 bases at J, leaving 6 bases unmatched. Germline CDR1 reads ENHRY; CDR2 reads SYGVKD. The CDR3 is CAISEKASGSSYEQYF. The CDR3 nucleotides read TGTGCCATCAGTGAGAAGGCTAGCGGGTCCTCCTACGAGCAGTACTTC.

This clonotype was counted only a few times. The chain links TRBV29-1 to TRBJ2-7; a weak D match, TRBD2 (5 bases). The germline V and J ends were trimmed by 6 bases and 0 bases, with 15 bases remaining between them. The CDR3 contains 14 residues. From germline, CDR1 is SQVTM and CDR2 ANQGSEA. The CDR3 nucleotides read TGCAGCGTCCTTCTAGCACCGAGCTCCTACGAGCAGTACTTC. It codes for CSVLLAPSSYEQYF.

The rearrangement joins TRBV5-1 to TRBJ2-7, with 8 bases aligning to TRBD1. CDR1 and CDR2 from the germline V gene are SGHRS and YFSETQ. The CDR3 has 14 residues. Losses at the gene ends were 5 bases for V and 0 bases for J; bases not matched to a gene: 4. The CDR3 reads CASRYRGYSYEQYF. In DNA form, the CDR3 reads TGCGCCAGCAGGTACAGGGGGTACTCCTACGAGCAGTACTTC.

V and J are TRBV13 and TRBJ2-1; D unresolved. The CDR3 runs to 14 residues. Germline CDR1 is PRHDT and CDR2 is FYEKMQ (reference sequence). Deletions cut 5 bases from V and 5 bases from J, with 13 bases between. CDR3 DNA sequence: TGTGCCAGCAGCCCTATAGGGATCCACAATGAGCAGTTCTTC. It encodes CASSPIGIHNEQFF.

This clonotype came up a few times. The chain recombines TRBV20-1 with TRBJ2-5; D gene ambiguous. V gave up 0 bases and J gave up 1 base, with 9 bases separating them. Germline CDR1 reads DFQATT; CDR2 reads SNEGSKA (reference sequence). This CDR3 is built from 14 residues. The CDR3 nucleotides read TGCAGTGCTAGAGAACGCGTATCCCAAGAGACCCAGTACTTC. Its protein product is CSARERVSQETQYF.

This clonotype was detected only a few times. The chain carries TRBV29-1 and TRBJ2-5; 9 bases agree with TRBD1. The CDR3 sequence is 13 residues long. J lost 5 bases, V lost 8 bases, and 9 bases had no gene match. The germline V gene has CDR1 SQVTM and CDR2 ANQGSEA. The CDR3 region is CSLRQGVGETQYF. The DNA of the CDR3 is TGCAGCTTACGACAGGGGGTTGGTGAGACCCAGTACTTC.

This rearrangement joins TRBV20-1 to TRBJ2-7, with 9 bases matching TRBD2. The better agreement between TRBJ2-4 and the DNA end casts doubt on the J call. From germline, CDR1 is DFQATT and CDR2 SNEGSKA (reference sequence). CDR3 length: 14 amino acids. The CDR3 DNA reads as TGCAGTGCGCGGGGGGGGCATCACAAAAACATTCAGTACTTC. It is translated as CSARGGHHKNIQYF.

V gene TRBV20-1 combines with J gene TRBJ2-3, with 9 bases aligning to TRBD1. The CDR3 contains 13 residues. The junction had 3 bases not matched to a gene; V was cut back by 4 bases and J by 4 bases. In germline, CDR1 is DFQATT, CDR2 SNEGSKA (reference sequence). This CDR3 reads CSANGQGPDTQYF. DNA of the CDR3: TGCAGTGCTAACGGACAGGGGCCAGATACGCAGTATTTT.

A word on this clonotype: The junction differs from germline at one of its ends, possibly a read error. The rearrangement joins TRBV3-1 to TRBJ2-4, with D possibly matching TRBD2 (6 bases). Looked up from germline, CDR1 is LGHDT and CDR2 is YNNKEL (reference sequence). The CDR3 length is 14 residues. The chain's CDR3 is CASSQELAQNIQYF. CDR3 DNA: TGTGCCAGCAGCCAAGAACTAGCCCAAAACATTCAGTACTTC.

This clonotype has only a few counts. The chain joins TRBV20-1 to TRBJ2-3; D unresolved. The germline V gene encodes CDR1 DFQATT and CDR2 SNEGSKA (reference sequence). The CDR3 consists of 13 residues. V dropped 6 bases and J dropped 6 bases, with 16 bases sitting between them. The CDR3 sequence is CSAPTAPTDTQYF. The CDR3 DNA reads TGCAGTGCGCCGACGGCTCCGACTGATACGCAGTATTTT.

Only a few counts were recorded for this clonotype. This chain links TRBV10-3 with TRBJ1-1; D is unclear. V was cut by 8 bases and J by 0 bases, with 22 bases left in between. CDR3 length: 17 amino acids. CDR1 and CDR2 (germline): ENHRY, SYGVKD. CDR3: CAISEGSLLIMNTEAFF. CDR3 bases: TGTGCCATCTCGGAAGGTTCGCTGTTAATTATGAACACTGAAGCTTTCTTT.

CDR3 DNA sequence: TGTGCCAGCAGTTTAGCGGGAATGAGTGTAGGGAACACCGGGGAGCTGTTTTTT. As protein: CASSLAGMSVGNTGELFF. The rearrangement uses TRBV12-3 or TRBV12-4 and TRBJ2-2; no definite D call. CDR3 length: 18 amino acids. V lost 0 bases and J 1 base, leaving 15 bases between the germline ends.

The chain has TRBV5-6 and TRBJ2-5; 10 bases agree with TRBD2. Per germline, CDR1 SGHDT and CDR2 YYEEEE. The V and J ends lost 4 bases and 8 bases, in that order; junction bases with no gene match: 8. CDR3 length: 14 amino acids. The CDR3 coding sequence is TGTGCCAGCAGCCTAGCGGGGGAACCAGGTACCCAGTACTTC. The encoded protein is CASSLAGEPGTQYF.

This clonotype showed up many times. The CDR3: CSARRFAGGEGYTF. The CDR3 DNA reads TGCAGTGCTAGAAGGTTTGCAGGGGGCGAAGGCTACACCTTC. The chain combines TRBV20-1 with TRBJ1-2; 8 bases line up with TRBD1. The CDR3 runs to 14 residues. V dropped 2 bases and J dropped 8; count of bases not matched to a gene: 10. CDR1 is DFQATT, CDR2 SNEGSKA, per germline (reference sequence).

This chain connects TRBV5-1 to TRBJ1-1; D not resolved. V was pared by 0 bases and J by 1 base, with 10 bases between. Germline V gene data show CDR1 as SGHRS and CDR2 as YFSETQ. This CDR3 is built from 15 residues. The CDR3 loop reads CASSLDGYPNTEAFF. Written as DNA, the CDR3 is TGCGCCAGCAGCTTGGACGGTTATCCGAACACTGAAGCTTTCTTT.

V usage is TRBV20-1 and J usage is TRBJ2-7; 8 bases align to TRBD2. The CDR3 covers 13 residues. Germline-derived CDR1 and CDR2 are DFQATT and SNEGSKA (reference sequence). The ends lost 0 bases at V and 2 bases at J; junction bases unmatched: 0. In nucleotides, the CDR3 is TGCAGTGCTAGAGACGGGAGGGCCTACGAGCAGTACTTC. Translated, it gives CSARDGRAYEQYF.

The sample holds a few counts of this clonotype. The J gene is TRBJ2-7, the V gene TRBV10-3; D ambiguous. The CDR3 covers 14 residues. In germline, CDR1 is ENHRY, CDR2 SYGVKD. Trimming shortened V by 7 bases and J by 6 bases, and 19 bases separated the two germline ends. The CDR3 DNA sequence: TGTGCCATCACGGCTGGTCAGATCACTACCGAGCAGTACTTC. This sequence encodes CAITAGQITTEQYF.